This TCR beta chain stems from a study of T cells in localized non-small cell lung cancer (dated by TCRdb to 2018 to 2021). About the full investigation: The study analyzed T cell repertoires of under 250 early-stage NSCLC patients, comparing tumors and uninvolved tumor-adjacent lungs. All 240 or so NSCLC patients in the cohort were treatment-naive and had localized lung tumors that were resected. The mean age of the NSCLC patients was around 67 years, with 120 to 150 men and 110 or so women. Results the study describes overall, beyond this receptor: A median of about 61 of the top 100 tumor clones turned up in the paired uninvolved adjacent lung, and approximately 30 of those clones also ranked among the top 100 of that same adjacent lung. Uninvolved tumor-adjacent lung showed the highest T cell clonality, higher than tumor, which suggests more focused antigenic responses in the uninvolved tumor-adjacent lung. Because multi-region tumor sequencing was not done, intratumor heterogeneity could not be ruled out. Longer overall survival was associated with higher blood T cell density, whereas shorter survival was associated with higher adjacent-lung clonality. Because of the exploratory design, TCR variables were selected using unadjusted p-values without false-discovery rate correction.

Remarks on this clone: Which antigen it targets is not known. The input lacks base qualities; no much larger clone sits a single base away.

Counted from cysteine to phenylalanine, this CDR3 has 16 amino acids. The kept DNA is CDR3 alone, 48 bases in frame from the first base. The germline V end is reduced by 1 base and the J end by 2 bases; junction bases left unmatched: 5. The germline V gene yields SGHDN for CDR1 and FVKESK for CDR2. The immunoSEQ Assay was used to sequence TCR beta CDR3 regions from DNA. In the paper's pipeline: T cell density was computed as TCR beta template counts normalized to usable DNA estimated by amplifying housekeeping genes. Richness was estimated with the preseqR package, extrapolating to 400,000 templates for PBMC samples and 120,000 templates for tissue samples. Clonality was calculated as one minus Pielou's evenness. Tissue-enriched TCRs were identified through differential abundance testing performed on productive amino-acid clonotypes, with a minimum total count of 5 and an alpha of 0.1. Repertoire overlap between compartments was quantified with the Jaccard Index and Morisita Overlap Index. GLIPH grouped TCR beta CDR3s together with public tetramer-defined viral CDR3s, and a viral motif had to include at least three viral sequences and also show V-gene enrichment. TCRdb holds this immuneACCESS table with in-frame rearrangements only. Some clones are missing; in checked studies, unresolved V genes explain under half, and the rest has no known cause. The DNA gave D and trimming, while V, J and clone size come from that table. The sample data list about 74,000 clones, and around 85% of these were observed just once. The ten biggest clones cover 1% to 1.5% of the sample.

At diagnosis, peripheral blood, uninvolved tumor-adjacent lung and tumor were collected and stored as a combination of fresh-frozen and FFPE material. Blood samples were analyzed as peripheral blood mononuclear cells for TCR repertoire profiling. The sequencing here drew on peripheral blood, taken before any cancer treatment. The sequence links TRBV14 to TRBJ2-1, with 7 middle bases fitting TRBD2. This receptor was obtained from a female donor older than 55 with stage I lung adenocarcinoma. The DNA sequence reads TGTGCCAGCAGCCAAGTGGGCGGGACTACCTACAATGAGCAGTTCTTC. Its coded protein is CASSQVGGTTYNEQFF.